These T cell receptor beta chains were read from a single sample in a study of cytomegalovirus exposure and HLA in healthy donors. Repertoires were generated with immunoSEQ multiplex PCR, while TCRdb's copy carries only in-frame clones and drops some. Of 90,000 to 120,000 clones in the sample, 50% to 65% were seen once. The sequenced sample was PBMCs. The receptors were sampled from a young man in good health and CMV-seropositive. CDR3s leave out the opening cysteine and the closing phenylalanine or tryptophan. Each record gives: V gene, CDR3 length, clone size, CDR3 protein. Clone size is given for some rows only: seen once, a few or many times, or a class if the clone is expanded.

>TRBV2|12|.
ASRASGSTDTQY
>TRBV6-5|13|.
ASRPTAGQPYEQY
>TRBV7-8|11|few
ASSLRTVNEQF
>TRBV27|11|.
ASSLSPTYEQY
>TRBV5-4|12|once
ASSSGWRGDGYT
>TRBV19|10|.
ASSIGRTEAF
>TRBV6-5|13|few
ASKTLGQGDYEQY
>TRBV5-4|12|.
ASSWDRENTEAF
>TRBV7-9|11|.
ASSLIAEGGYT
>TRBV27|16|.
ASSSPTSGGPNTGELF
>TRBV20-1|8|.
SATAAEQF
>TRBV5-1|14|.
ASSLVAGGGYNEQF
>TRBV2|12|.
ASSEEGDDQPQH
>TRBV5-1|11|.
ASSLIQGVEAF
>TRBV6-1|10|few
ASRTLTDTQY
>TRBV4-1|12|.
ASSRQANTDTQY
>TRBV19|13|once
ASSLGQGLLYEQY
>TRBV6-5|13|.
ASRISSTSNQPQH
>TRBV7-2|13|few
ASSLVAGGQETQY
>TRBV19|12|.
ASSISDRATEAF
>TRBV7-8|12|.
ASTLSGGGHEQF
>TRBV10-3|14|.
AISEHGETSTDTQY
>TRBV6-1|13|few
ASSETTGTGGIQY
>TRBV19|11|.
ASSVQGKNIQY
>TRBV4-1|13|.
ASSQTGQGITEAF
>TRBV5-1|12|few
ASSLQGAQETQY
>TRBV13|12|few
ASEPPRETGELF
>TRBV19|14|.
ASSTRDRVFAETQY
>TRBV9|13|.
ASSPPGGSLGEQY
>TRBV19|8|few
ASAGNEQF
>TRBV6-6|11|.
ASRNGQLYEQY
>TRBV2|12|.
ASTEEAINTEAF
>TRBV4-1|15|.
ASSQDRPPALTDTQY
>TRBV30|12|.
AWRASPAGTEAF
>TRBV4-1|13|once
ASTLGGGIENEQF
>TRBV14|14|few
ASSQEGAGGRYEQY
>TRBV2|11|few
ASSAPLAYEQY
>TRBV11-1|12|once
ASSLVPGSYEQY
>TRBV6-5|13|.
ASRRRQGSNQPQH
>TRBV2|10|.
ASTLVSYEQY
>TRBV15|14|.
ATSRDPGVPYNEQF
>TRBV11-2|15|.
ASSHLSFPSFSYEQY
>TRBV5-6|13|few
ASSWDRSSYNEQF
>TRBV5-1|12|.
ASSDPVSGDEQF
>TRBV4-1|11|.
ASSRLGGEKLF